This T cell receptor (beta chain) was captured by sequencing in a study of T cell responses to AZD1222 COVID-19 vaccine. Study-wide results and limits: Spike was spanned by vaccine-associated CD4 TCRs, which were dominant at 160-218 and 743-854. No day 14 peak samples; only post-peak repertoires were characterized. Mostly white British, mostly female donors; authors suggested clonal diversity may be underestimated.

Some clones are missing from TCRdb's copy, which holds only in-frame ones; the method was immunoSEQ multiplex PCR. The data show about 90,000 clones, about 90% seen once. The CDR3 extends over 14 amino acids. CDR1 is LNHDA, CDR2 SQIVND, per germline (reference sequence). The V gene lost 1 base and the J gene lost 1 base, with 7 bases spanning the gap. As concerns this clone: What it recognizes is unknown. Distinct nucleotide sequences in the sample also encode this CDR3.

The sequence was obtained from an adult in good health. This chain joins TRBV19 and TRBJ2-5, with D possibly matching TRBD2 (5 bases). This specimen consisted of peripheral blood, obtained on day 0 of MenACWY control vaccination. Here the CDR3 reads CASSIGGPQETQYF. CDR3 sequence (DNA): TGTGCCAGTAGTATAGGAGGGCCCCAAGAGACCCAGTACTTC.